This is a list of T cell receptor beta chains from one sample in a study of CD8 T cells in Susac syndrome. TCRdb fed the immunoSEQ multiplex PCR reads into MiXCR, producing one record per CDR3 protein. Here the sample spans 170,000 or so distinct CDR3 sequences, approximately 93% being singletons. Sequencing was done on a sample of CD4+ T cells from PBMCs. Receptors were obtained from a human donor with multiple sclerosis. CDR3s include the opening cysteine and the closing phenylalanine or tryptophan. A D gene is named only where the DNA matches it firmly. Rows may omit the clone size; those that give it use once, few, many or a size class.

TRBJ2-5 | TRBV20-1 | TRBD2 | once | TGCAGTGCTACTCTTCTAGCGGTGGAACAAGAGACCCAGTACTTC | CSATLLAVEQETQYF
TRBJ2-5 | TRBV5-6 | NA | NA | TGTGCCAGCAGCCGCAGGGGATTAGAGACCCAGTACTTC | CASSRRGLETQYF
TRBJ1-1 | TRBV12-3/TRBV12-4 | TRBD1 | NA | TGTGCCAGCAGCACCCAGCGCGGGACAGTGAACACTGAAGCTTTCTTT | CASSTQRGTVNTEAFF
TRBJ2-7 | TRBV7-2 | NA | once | TGTGCCAGCAGCTTAGGCCAGGGGAGGCGCGAGCAGTACTTC | CASSLGQGRREQYF
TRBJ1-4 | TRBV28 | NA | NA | TGTGCCAGCAGTTCCCTGGGGATTAATGAAAAACTGTTTTTT | CASSSLGINEKLFF
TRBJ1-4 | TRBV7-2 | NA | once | TGTGCCAGCAGCTTAGTAGGCGGGAGTGAAAAACTGTTTTTT | CASSLVGGSEKLFF
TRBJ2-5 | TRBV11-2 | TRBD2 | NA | TGTGCCAGCAGCCTAGGGACTAGCGGGAGTGAGACCCAGTACTTC | CASSLGTSGSETQYF
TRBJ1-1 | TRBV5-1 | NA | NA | TGCGCCAGCAGCTTGGGCGAGGAGGGCACTGAAGCTTTCTTT | CASSLGEEGTEAFF
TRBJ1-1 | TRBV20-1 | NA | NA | TGCAGTGCTAGAGTTGGGCCGGGGACTGAAGCTTTCTTT | CSARVGPGTEAFF
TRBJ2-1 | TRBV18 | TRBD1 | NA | TGTGCCAGCTCACCGAGGCAGGGGGTCCCCTACAATGAGCAGTTCTTC | CASSPRQGVPYNEQFF
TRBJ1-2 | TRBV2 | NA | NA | TGTGCCAGCAGTGGGCCGGGACTTGGTGGCTACACCTTC | CASSGPGLGGYTF
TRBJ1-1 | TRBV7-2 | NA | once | TGTGCCAGCAGCTTTTGGGGGGCGAGCCGGAACACTGAAGCTTTCTTT | CASSFWGASRNTEAFF
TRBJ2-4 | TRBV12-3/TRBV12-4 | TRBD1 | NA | TGTGCCAGCAGAACGGGACAGGGGGGAGACATTCAGTACTTC | CASRTGQGGDIQYF